This T cell receptor (beta chain) was sequenced in a study of monozygotic twins with inflammatory bowel disease. General study points: The study found lower TCRbeta diversity (inverse Simpson) in IBD patients than in healthy co-twins.

Every single donor had a roughly 2.5 ml blood sample drawn. Using eight separate reactions per sample, the authors generated cDNA. Added by template switching were UMIs that each held a 6-nucleotide sample barcode. Each CDR3 protein gets one entry in TCRdb, which reprocessed the 5' RACE reads and gives no DNA. This table holds roughly 170,000 distinct CDR3 sequences. On this clonotype: Its antigen remains unidentified.

This CDR3 contains 15 residues. The germline gives CDR1 LGHDT, CDR2 YNNKEL (reference sequence). The sample comprised blood. The clonotype comes from a human donor with ulcerative colitis or Crohn's disease, or a healthy co-twin of an affected twin (not recorded which). The gene calls are TRBV3-1 and TRBJ2-1; as DNA is missing, the TRBD2 call by TCRdb cannot be tested. CDR3 loop: CASSQGPGLLNEQFF.